This TCR beta chain emerged from a study of blood T cell repertoires in COVID-19. Study in general: Samples taken during acute and convalescent COVID-19 were collected in the United States, Italy and Spain. The cDNA or gDNA used as material had been derived from T cells, B-cell-depleted T cells, or PBMCs.

Per the authors' pipeline: Quantification of nucleated cells was approximated via reference gene primer amplification. Libraries were prepared by immunoSEQ multiplex PCR; TCRdb keeps only in-frame clonotypes and omits some of them. The DNA gave D and trimming, while V, J and clone size come from that table. This table has roughly 32,000 clones, around 90% appearing once. Per the germline V gene, CDR1 is MNHEY and CDR2 is SVGEGT. The CDR3 extends over 15 amino acids. V was cut by 7 bases and J by 6 bases, with 22 bases left in between. This rearrangement joins TRBV6-2 or TRBV6-3 to TRBJ2-7; a possible D gene is TRBD2 (6 bases). Sequencing was performed on peripheral blood. The TCR comes from a man in his fifties with active or convalescent COVID-19. CDR3 protein: CASTPGTLLDSEQYF. CDR3 bases: TGTGCCAGCACCCCAGGGACTCTCTTGGATAGCGAGCAGTACTTC.